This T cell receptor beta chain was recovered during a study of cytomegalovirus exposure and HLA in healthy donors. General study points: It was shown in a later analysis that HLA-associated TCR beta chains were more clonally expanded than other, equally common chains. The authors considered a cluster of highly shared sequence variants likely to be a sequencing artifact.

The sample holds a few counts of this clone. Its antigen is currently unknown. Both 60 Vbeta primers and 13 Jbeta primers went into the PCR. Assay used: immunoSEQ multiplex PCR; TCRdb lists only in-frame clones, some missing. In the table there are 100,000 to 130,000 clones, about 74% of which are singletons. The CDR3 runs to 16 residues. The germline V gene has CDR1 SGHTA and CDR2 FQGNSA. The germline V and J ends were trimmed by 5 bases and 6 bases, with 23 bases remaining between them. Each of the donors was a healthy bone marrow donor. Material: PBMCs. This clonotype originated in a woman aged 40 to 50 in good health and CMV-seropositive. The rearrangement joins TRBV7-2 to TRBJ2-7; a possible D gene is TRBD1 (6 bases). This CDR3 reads CASSHSSQKQGPEQYF. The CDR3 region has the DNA TGTGCCAGCAGCCATTCCTCCCAGAAACAGGGTCCCGAGCAGTACTTC.